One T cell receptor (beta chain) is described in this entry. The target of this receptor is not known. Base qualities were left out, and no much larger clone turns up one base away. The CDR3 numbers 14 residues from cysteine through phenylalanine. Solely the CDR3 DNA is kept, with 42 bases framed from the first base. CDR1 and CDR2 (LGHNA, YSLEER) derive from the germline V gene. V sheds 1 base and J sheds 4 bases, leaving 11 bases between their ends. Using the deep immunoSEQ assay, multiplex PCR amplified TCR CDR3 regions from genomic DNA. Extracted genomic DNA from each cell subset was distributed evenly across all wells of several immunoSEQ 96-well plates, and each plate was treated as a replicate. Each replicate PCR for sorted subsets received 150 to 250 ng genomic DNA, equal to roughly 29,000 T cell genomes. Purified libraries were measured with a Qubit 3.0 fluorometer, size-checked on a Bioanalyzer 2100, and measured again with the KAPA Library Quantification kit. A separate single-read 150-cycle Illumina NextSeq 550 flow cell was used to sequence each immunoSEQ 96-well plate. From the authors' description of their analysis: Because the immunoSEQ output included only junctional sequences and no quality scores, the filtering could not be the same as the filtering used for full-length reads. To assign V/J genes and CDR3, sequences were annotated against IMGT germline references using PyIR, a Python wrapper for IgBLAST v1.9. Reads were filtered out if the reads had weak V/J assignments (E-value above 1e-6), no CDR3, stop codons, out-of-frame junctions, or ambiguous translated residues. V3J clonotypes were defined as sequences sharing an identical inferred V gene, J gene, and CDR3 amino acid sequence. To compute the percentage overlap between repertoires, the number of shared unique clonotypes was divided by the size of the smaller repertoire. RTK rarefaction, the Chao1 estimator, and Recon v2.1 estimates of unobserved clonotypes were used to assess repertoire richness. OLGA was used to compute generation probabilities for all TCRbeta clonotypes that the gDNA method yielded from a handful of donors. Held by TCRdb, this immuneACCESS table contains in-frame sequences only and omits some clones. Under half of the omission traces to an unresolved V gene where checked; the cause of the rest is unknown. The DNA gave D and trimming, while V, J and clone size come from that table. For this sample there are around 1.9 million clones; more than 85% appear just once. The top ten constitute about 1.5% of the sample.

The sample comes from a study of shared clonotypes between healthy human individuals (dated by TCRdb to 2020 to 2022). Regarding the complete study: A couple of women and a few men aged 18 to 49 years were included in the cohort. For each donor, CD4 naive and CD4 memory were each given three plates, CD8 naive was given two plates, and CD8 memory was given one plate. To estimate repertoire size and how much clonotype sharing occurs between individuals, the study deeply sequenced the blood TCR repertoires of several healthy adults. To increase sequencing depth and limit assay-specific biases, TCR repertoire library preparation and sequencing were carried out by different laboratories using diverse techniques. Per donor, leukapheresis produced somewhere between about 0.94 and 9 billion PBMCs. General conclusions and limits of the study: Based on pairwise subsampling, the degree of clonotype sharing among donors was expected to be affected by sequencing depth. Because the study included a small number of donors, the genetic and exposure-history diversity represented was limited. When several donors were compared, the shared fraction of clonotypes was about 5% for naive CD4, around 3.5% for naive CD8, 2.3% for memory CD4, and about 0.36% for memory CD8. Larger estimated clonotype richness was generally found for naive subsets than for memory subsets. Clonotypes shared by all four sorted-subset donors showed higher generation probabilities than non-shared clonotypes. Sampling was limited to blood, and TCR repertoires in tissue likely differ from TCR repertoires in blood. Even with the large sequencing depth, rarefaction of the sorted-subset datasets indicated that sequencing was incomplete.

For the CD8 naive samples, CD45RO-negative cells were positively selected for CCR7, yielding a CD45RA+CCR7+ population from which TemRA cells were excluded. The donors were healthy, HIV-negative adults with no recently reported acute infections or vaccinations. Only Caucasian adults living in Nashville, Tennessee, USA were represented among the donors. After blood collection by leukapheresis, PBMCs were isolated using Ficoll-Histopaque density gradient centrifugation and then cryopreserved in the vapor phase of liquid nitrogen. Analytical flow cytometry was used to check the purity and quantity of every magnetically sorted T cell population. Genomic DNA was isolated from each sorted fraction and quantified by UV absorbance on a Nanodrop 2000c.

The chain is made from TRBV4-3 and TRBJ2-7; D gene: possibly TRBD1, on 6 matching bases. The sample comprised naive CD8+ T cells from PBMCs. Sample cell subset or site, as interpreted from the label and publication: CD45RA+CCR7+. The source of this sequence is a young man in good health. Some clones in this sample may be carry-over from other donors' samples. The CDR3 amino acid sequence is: CASSQVRQGYEQYF. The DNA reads TGCGCCAGCAGCCAAGTACGCCAGGGGTACGAGCAGTACTTC.